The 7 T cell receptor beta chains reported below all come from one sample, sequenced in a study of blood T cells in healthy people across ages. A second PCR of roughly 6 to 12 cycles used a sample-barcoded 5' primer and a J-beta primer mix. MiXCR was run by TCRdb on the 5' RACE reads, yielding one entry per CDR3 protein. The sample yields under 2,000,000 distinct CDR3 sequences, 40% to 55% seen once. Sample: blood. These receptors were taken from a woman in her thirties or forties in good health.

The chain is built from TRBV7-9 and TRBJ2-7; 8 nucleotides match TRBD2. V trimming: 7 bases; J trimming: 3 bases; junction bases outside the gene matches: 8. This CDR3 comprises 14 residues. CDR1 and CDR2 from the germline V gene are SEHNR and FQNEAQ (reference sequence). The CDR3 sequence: CASTPGAGGYEQYF. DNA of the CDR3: TGTGCCAGCACCCCCGGGGCGGGAGGCTACGAGCAGTACTTC.

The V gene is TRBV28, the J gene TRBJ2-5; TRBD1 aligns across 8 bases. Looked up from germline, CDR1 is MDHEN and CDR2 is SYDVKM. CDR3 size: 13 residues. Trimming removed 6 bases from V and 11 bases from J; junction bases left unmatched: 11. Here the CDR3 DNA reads TGTGCCAGCAGGGGACAGGCCCAGTCAGAGCAGTACTTC. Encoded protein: CASRGQAQSEQYF.

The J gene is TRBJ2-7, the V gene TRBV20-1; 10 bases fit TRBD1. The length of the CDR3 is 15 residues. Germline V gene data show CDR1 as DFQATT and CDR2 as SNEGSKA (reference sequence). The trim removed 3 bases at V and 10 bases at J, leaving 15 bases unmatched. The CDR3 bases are TGCAGTGCTAGCCATAGACAGGGGGCTCTCGAGGCCCAGTACTTC. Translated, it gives CSASHRQGALEAQYF.

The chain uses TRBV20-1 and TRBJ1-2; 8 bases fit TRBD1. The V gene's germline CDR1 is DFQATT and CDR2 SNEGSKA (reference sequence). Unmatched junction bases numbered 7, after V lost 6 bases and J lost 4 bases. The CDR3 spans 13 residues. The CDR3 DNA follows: TGCAGTGCAAAGACAGGGGTGGGCTATGGCTACACCTTC. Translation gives CSAKTGVGYGYTF.

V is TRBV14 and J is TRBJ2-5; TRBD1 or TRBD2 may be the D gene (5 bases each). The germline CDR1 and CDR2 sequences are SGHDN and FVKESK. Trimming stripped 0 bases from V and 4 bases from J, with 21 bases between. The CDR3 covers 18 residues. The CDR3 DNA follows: TGTGCCAGCAGCCAAGATCCCTACGGGACGATCCCTTTAGAGACCCAGTACTTC. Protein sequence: CASSQDPYGTIPLETQYF.

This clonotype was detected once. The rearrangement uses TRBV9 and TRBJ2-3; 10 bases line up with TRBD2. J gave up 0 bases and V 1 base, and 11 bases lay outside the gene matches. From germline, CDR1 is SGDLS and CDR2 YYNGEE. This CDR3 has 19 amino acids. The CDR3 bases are TGTGCCAGCAGCGTATACGGTCTAGCGGGGGAGAGAAGCACAGATACGCAGTATTTT. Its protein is CASSVYGLAGERSTDTQYF.

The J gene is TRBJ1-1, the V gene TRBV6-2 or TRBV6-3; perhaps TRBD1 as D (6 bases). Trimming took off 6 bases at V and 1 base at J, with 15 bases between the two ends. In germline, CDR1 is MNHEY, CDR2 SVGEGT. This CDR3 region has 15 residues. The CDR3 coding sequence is TGTGCCAGCAGGTCTGACAGGAGGGCGAACACTGAAGCTTTCTTT. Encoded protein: CASRSDRRANTEAFF.